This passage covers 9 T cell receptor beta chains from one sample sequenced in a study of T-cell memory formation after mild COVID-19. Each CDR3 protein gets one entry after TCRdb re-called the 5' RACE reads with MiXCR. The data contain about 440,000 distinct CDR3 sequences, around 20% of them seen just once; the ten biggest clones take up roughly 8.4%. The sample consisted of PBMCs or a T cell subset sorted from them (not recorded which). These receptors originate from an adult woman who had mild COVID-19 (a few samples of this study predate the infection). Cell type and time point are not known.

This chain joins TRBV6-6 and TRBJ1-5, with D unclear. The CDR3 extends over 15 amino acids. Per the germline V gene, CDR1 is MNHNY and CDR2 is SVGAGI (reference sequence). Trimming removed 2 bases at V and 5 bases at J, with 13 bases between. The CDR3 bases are TGTGCCAGCAGTTACCCTGGCGGGAGTCATCAGCCCCAGCATTTT. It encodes CASSYPGGSHQPQHF.

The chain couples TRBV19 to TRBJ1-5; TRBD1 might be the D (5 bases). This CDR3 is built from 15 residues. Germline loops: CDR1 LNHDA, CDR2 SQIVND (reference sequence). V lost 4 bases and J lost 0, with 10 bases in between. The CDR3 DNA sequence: TGTGCCAGTAGTACGACAGTATATAGCAATCAGCCCCAGCATTTT. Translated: CASSTTVYSNQPQHF.

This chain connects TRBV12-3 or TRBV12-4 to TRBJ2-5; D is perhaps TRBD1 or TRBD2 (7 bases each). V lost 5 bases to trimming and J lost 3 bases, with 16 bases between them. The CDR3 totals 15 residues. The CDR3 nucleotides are TGTGCCAGCAGTGGGGGGGACAGATTCGAAGAGACCCAGTACTTC. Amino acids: CASSGGDRFEETQYF.

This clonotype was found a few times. DNA for the CDR3: TGTGCCAGCAGCTTATTAGCGGAATATTCACCCCTCCACTTT. Its protein product is CASSLLAEYSPLHF. The chain recombines TRBV7-3 with TRBJ1-6; D gene uncertain. V was shortened by 2 bases and J by 8 bases, with 10 bases between the two germline ends. Germline V gives CDR1 SGHTA, CDR2 FQGTGA. This CDR3 comprises 14 residues.

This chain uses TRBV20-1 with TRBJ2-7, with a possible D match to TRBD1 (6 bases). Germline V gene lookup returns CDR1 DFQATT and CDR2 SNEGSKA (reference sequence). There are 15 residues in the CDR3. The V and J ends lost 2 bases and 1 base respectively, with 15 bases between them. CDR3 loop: CSARNYRDDSYEQYF. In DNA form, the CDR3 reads TGCAGTGCTAGAAATTACAGGGACGATTCCTACGAGCAGTACTTC.

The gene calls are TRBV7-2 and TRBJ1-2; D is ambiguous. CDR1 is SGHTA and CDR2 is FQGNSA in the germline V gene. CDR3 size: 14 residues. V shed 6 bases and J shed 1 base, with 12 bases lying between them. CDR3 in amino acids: CASRPPTGNYGYTF. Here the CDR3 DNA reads TGTGCCAGCAGACCCCCGACGGGTAACTATGGCTACACCTTC.

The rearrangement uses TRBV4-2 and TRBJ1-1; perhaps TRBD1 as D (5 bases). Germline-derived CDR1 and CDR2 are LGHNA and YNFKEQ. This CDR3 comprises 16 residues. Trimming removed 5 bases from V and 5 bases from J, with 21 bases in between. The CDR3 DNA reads TGTGCCAGCAGCGCGCGAGTCGGCGGGGGGAATACTGAAGCTTTCTTT. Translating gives CASSARVGGGNTEAFF.

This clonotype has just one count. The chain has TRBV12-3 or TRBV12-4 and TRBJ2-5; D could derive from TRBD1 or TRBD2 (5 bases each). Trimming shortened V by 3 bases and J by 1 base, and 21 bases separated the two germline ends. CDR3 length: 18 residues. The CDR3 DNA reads TGTGCCAGCAGTTTGGGCAACGGACCATTGGGGGTCCAAGAGACCCAGTACTTC. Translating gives CASSLGNGPLGVQETQYF.

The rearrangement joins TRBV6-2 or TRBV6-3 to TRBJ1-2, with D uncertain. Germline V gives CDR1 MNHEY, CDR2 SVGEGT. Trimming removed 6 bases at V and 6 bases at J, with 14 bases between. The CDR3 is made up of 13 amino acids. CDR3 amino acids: CASRLDGVDGYTF. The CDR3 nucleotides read TGTGCCAGCAGGTTAGATGGAGTCGATGGCTACACCTTC.